The rows below give T cell receptor beta chains drawn from one sample of a study of technical replicates of blood from several donors. The protocol was immunoSEQ multiplex PCR, while the TCRdb copy is restricted to in-frame clones and leaves out a portion. The repertoire has 75,000 to 85,000 clones, approximately 95% of them found once; the top ten carry 0.3% to 0.4%. Sequencing was performed on T cells isolated from PBMCs. These receptors all come from a human donor in good health. Both conserved end residues are part of each CDR3. The D gene is left open where the match is weak. The size field is filled for only some rows; it gives once, few, many or a size class.

NA	18	TRBV27	TRBD1	TRBJ1-3	CASSLNPGGPLSGNTIYF	TGTGCCAGCAGTTTGAATCCAGGGGGGCCCCTCTCTGGAAACACCATATATTTT
NA	13	TRBV2	NA	TRBJ1-1	CASNPTANTEAFF	TGTGCCAGCAACCCAACAGCGAACACTGAAGCTTTCTTT
NA	13	TRBV12-5	NA	TRBJ1-5	CASAETGGQPQHF	TGTGCTAGCGCCGAAACGGGGGGTCAGCCCCAGCATTTT
NA	17	TRBV5-1	NA	TRBJ2-5	CASSRVMTEDYQETQYF	TGCGCCAGCAGCCGAGTCATGACAGAAGATTACCAAGAGACCCAGTACTTC
NA	15	TRBV19	TRBD1	TRBJ1-5	CASSTETGVSQPQHF	TGTGCCAGTAGTACCGAGACAGGGGTGAGTCAGCCCCAGCATTTT
NA	18	TRBV23-1	NA	TRBJ1-5	CASSQSGGLGLGNQPQHF	TGCGCCAGCAGTCAATCGGGGGGACTGGGGTTGGGCAATCAGCCCCAGCATTTT
NA	14	TRBV7-2	NA	TRBJ2-1	CASSLGLAYNEQFF	TGTGCCAGCAGCTTAGGCCTGGCATACAATGAGCAGTTCTTC
NA	15	TRBV19	NA	TRBJ1-1	CASSVSRLRSSEAFF	TGTGCCAGTAGTGTGTCAAGACTACGTTCTTCTGAAGCTTTCTTT
few	19	TRBV5-5	NA	TRBJ1-4	CASSFKGTLDLATNEKLFF	TGTGCCAGCAGCTTTAAAGGGACACTCGACCTTGCAACTAATGAAAAACTGTTTTTT
NA	12	TRBV4-1	NA	TRBJ2-2	CASSHNNGELFF	TGCGCCAGCAGCCACAACAACGGGGAGCTGTTTTTT
NA	15	TRBV5-1	TRBD2	TRBJ2-1	CASSLAGGAIHEQFF	TGCGCCAGCAGCTTAGCGGGAGGGGCGATACATGAGCAGTTCTTC
NA	15	TRBV5-6	NA	TRBJ1-4	CASSSQGQSNEKLFF	TGTGCCAGCAGCTCCCAGGGTCAATCTAATGAAAAACTGTTTTTT
few	13	TRBV7-7	NA	TRBJ1-1	CASSKSEAGEAFF	TGTGCTAGCAGCAAAAGCGAGGCGGGGGAAGCTTTCTTT
once	15	TRBV5-4	TRBD1	TRBJ2-2	CASSPPDRERGELFF	TGTGCCAGCAGCCCACCCGACAGGGAAAGGGGGGAGCTGTTTTTT
NA	15	TRBV19	NA	TRBJ2-6	CASISGGSGANVLTF	TGTGCCAGTATATCCGGGGGCTCTGGGGCCAACGTCCTGACTTTC
NA	14	TRBV4-2	TRBD2	TRBJ2-7	CASSRREGPYEQYF	TGTGCCAGCAGTAGGCGGGAGGGCCCCTACGAGCAGTACTTC
NA	14	TRBV9	NA	TRBJ2-7	CASSDDFTSSEQYF	TGTGCCAGCAGCGACGACTTCACTAGCTCCGAGCAGTACTTC
few	16	TRBV15	TRBD2	TRBJ2-5	CATSRDGTSGRETQYF	TGTGCCACCAGCAGAGATGGGACTAGCGGGAGAGAGACCCAGTACTTC
NA	15	TRBV5-1	NA	TRBJ2-7	CASSLRQGKTYEQYF	TGCGCCAGCAGCTTGCGGCAGGGGAAGACCTACGAGCAGTACTTC
NA	14	TRBV7-2	TRBD1	TRBJ2-7	CASSRTGDGYEQYF	TGTGCCAGCAGCAGGACAGGGGATGGATACGAGCAGTACTTC
few	15	TRBV10-2	NA	TRBJ2-7	CASSEEGALNYEQYF	TGCGCCAGCAGTGAAGAGGGAGCCTTAAACTACGAGCAGTACTTC
NA	14	TRBV7-9	NA	TRBJ1-1	CASSLDPRGPEAFF	TGTGCCAGCAGCTTAGATCCCAGGGGCCCTGAAGCTTTCTTT
NA	18	TRBV5-7	TRBD1	TRBJ2-3	CASSWRKPGQVGTDTQYF	TGTGCCAGCAGTTGGCGAAAACCGGGACAGGTCGGCACAGATACGCAGTATTTT
NA	11	TRBV7-9	NA	TRBJ1-1	CASSPGTEAFF	TGTGCCAGCAGCCCGGGCACTGAAGCTTTCTTT
once	13	TRBV11-3	TRBD2	TRBJ2-7	CASSLTSFYEQYF	TGTGCCAGCAGCTTGACTAGCTTTTACGAGCAGTACTTC
NA	15	TRBV4-1	NA	TRBJ2-1	CASSQGGLSYNEQFF	TGCGCCAGCAGCCAAGGAGGGTTATCCTACAATGAGCAGTTCTTC
NA	16	TRBV5-6	NA	TRBJ2-5	CASSRRGFGLRETQYF	TGTGCCAGCAGCCGGAGGGGTTTCGGTTTAAGAGAGACCCAGTACTTC
NA	14	TRBV28	NA	TRBJ1-1	CASTLVGLHTGAFF	TGTGCCAGCACCTTGGTGGGACTCCACACAGGAGCTTTCTTT
once	11	TRBV7-6	NA	TRBJ1-4	CASSFSEKLFF	TGTGCCAGCAGCTTCAGTGAAAAACTGTTTTTT
NA	15	TRBV11-1	TRBD2	TRBJ2-1	CASSFGLAVDNEQFF	TGTGCCAGCAGCTTCGGACTAGCGGTAGACAATGAGCAGTTCTTC
NA	16	TRBV18	NA	TRBJ2-7	CASSPLPDLSSYEQYF	TGTGCCAGCTCACCACTTCCGGACTTATCGTCCTACGAGCAGTACTTC
NA	16	TRBV5-1	NA	TRBJ2-3	CASSSEGRDWIDTQYF	TGCGCCAGCAGCTCAGAGGGGCGGGACTGGATAGATACGCAGTATTTT
NA	15	TRBV5-6	TRBD2	TRBJ2-1	CASSLLRERGNEQFF	TGTGCCAGCAGCTTGTTGCGGGAGAGGGGCAATGAGCAGTTCTTC